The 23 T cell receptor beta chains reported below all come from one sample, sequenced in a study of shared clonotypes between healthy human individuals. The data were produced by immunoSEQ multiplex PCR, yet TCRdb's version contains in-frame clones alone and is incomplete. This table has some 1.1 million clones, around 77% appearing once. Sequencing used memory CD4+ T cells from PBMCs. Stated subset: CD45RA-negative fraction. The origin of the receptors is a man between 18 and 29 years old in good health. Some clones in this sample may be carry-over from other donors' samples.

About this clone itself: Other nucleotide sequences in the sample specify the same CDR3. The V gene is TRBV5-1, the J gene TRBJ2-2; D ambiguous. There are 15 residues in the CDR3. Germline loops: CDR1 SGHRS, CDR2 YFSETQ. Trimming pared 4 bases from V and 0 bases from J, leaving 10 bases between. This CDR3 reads CASSLDRTNTGELFF. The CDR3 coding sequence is TGCGCCAGCAGCCTGGACCGCACGAACACCGGGGAGCTGTTTTTT.

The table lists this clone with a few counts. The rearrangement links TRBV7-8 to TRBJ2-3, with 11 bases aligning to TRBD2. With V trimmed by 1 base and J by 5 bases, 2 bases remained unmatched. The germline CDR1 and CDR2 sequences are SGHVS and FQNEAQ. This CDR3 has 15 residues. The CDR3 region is CASSLVAGGLDTQYF. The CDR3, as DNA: TGTGCCAGCAGCTTAGTAGCGGGAGGGCTAGATACGCAGTATTTT.

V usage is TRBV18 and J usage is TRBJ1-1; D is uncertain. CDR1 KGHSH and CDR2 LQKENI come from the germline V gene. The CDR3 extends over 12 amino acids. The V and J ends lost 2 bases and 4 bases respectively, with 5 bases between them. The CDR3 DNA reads TGTGCCAGCTCACCAAGCGTCACTGAAGCTTTCTTT. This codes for CASSPSVTEAFF.

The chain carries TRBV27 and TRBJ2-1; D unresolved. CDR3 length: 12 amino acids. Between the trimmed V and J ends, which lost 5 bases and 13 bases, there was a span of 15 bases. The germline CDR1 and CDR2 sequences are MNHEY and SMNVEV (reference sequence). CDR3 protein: CASSTSGSQQFF. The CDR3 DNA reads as TGTGCCAGCAGTACATCCGGGTCCCAACAGTTCTTC.

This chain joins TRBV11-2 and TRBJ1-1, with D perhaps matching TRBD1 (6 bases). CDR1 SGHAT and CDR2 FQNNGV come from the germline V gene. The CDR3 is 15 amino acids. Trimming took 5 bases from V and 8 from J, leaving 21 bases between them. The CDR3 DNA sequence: TGTGCCAGCAGCCCCTTGGGGGGGCGAAGGGGGGAAGCTTTCTTT. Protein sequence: CASSPLGGRRGEAFF. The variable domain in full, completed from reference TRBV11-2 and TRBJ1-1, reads EAGVAQSPRYKIIEKRQSVAFWCNPISGHATLYWYQQILGQGPKLLIQFQNNGVVDDSQLPKDRFSAERLKGVDSTLKIQPAKLEDSAVYLCASSPLGGRRGEAFFGQGTRLTVV.

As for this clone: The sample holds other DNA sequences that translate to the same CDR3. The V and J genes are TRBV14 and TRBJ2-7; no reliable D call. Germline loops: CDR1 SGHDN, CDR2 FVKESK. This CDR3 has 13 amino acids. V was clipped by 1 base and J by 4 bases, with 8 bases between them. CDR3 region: CASSQGIVYEQYF. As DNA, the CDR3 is TGTGCCAGCAGCCAAGGAATAGTATACGAGCAGTACTTC.

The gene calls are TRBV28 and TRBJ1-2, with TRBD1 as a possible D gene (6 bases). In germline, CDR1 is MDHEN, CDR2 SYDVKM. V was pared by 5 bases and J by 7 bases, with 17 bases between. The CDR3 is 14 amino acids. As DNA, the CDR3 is TGTGCCAGCAGTGCGGTCCCCGGGACAACTGGCTACACCTTC. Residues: CASSAVPGTTGYTF.

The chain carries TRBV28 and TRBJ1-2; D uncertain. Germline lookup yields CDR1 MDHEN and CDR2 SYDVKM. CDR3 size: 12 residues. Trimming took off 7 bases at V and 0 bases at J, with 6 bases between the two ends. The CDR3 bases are TGTGCCAGCAACAGTCCTAACTATGGCTACACCTTC. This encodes CASNSPNYGYTF.

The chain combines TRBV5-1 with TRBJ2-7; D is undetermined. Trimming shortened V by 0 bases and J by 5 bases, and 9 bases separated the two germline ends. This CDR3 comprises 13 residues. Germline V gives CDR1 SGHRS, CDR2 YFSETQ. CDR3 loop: CASSLAIGHEQYF. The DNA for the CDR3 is TGCGCCAGCAGCTTGGCCATCGGCCACGAGCAGTACTTC.

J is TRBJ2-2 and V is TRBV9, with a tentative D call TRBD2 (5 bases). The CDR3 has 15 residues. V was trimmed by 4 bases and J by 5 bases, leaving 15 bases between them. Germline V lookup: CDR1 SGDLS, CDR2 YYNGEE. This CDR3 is CASSPTSSPTGELFF. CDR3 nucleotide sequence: TGTGCCAGCAGCCCTACTTCTAGCCCGACCGGGGAGCTGTTTTTT. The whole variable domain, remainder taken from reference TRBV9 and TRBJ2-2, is DSGVTQTPKHLITATGQRVTLRCSPRSGDLSVYWYQQSLDQGLQFLIQYYNGEERAKGNILERFSAQQFPDLHSELNLSSLELGDSALYFCASSPTSSPTGELFFGEGSRLTVL.

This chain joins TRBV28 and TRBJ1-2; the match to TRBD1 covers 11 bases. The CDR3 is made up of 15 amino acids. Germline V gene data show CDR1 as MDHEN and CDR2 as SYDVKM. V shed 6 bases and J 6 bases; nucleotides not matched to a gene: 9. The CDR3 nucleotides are TGTGCCAGCAGACCCTCGGGACAGGGGGTGGATGGCTACACCTTC. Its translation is CASRPSGQGVDGYTF.

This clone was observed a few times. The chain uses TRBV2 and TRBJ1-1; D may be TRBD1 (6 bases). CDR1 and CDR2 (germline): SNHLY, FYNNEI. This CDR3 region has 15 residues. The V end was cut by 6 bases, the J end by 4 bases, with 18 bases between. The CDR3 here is CASSRAADSSTEAFF. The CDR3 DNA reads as TGTGCCAGCAGCAGAGCCGCGGACAGCAGCACTGAAGCTTTCTTT.

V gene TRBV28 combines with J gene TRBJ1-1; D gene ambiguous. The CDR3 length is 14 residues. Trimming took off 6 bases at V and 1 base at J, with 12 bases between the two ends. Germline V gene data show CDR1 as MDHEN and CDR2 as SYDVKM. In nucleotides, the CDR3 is TGTGCCAGCAGCCGAGGGCGGACGAACACTGAAGCTTTCTTT. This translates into CASSRGRTNTEAFF.

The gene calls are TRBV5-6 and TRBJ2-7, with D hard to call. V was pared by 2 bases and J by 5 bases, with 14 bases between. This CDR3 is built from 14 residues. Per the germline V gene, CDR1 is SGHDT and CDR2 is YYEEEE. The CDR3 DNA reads TGTGCCAGCAGCTTAGACGGCGGAAGGAACGAGCAGTACTTC. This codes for CASSLDGGRNEQYF.

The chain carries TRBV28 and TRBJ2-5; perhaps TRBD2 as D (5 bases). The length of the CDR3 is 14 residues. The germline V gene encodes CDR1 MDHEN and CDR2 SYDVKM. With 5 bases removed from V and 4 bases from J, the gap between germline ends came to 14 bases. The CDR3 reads CASSRPLGSETQYF. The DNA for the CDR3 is TGTGCCAGCAGTCGACCACTAGGATCAGAGACCCAGTACTTC.

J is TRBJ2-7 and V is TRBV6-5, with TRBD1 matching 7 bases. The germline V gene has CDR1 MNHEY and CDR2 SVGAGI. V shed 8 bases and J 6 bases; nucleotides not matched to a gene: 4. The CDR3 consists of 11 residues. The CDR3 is CASVRGSEQYF. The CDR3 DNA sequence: TGTGCCAGCGTCAGGGGGAGCGAGCAGTACTTC.

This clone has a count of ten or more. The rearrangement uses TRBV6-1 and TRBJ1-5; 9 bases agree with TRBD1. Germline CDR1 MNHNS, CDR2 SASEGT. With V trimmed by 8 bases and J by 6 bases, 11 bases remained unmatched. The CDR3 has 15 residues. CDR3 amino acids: CASFPPQGAVQPQHF. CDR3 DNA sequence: TGTGCCAGCTTTCCCCCACAGGGGGCTGTTCAGCCCCAGCATTTT.

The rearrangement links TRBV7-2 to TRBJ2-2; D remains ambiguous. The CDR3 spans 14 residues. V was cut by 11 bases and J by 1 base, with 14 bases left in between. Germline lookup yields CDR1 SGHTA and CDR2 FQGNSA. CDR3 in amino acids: CAGQDGLNTGELFF. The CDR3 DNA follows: TGTGCCGGTCAGGACGGGTTGAACACCGGGGAGCTGTTTTTT.

The CDR3 sequence: CASSQDRGQNTIYF. CDR3 in DNA: TGTGCCAGCTCCCAGGACAGGGGGCAAAACACCATATATTTT. The V gene is TRBV18, the J gene TRBJ1-3; 11 nucleotides match TRBD1. The V segment lost 6 bases and the J segment 6 bases; nucleotides outside the gene matches: 4. The CDR3 has 14 amino acids. The germline CDR1 and CDR2 sequences are KGHSH and LQKENI.

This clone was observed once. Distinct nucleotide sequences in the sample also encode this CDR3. The CDR3 here is CASRTSGSSYEQYF. The CDR3 DNA reads as TGTGCCAGCAGGACTAGCGGGAGCTCCTACGAGCAGTACTTC. This rearrangement joins TRBV28 to TRBJ2-7; TRBD2 matches at 12 bases. This CDR3 has 14 amino acids. Germline V gene sequence: CDR1 MDHEN, CDR2 SYDVKM. V lost 6 bases to trimming and J lost 0 bases; unmatched junction nucleotides: 0.

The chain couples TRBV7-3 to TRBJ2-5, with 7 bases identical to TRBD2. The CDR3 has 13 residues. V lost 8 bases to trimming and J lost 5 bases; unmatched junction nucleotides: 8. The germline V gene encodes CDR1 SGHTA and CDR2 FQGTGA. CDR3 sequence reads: CASSGGGRETQYF. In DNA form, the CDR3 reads TGTGCCAGCTCAGGCGGGGGTAGGGAGACCCAGTACTTC.

CDR3 residues: CASSRDGYYGYTF. The CDR3 DNA follows: TGTGCCAGCAGCCGGGACGGTTATTATGGCTACACCTTC. The genes are TRBV9 and TRBJ1-2; possibly TRBD1 for D (5 bases). The germline CDR1 and CDR2 sequences are SGDLS and YYNGEE. CDR3 length: 13 residues. V was cut by 4 bases and J by 5 bases, with 12 bases left in between.

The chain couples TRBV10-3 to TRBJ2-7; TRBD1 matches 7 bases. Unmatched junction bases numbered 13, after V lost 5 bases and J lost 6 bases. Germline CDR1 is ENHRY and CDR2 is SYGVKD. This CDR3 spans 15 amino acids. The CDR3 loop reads CAISPVLQGIGEQYF. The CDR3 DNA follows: TGTGCCATCAGTCCAGTATTACAGGGGATCGGCGAGCAGTACTTC.